A selection of T cell receptor beta chains follows, all from one sample in a study of post-analysis software for immune sequencing data. TCRdb re-called the PCR reads with MiXCR, one entry per CDR3 protein. The table lists roughly 170,000 distinct CDR3 sequences, around 28% of them singletons. The source material was blood. All receptors derive from a girl aged 5-17 years with multiple sclerosis. Both conserved end residues are part of each CDR3. Each record gives: CDR3 length, D gene, clone size, V gene, J gene, CDR3 protein, CDR3 DNA. A D gene is named only where the DNA matches it firmly. Not every row has a clone size; where given, it reads once, few, many or a size class.

14	.	.	TRBV12-3/TRBV12-4	TRBJ2-2	CASSPFADTGELFF	TGTGCCAGCAGTCCCTTCGCGGATACCGGGGAGCTGTTTTTT
15	.	many	TRBV15	TRBJ2-3	CATLDVASSTDTQYF	TGTGCCACCCTAGATGTGGCGTCTAGCACAGATACGCAGTATTTT
15	.	many	TRBV6-2/TRBV6-3	TRBJ2-3	CASSYGGAIPDTQYF	TGTGCCAGCAGTTATGGAGGTGCGATCCCAGATACGCAGTATTTT
12	.	.	TRBV10-3	TRBJ1-2	CAILGRNYGYTF	TGTGCCATCCTTGGGCGGAACTATGGCTACACCTTC
16	TRBD2	.	TRBV28	TRBJ2-1	CASNDSGRRFGNEQFF	TGTGCCAGCAACGATAGCGGGAGACGGTTTGGCAATGAGCAGTTCTTC
15	TRBD1	.	TRBV2	TRBJ1-4	CASSTQGQANEKLFF	TGTGCCAGCAGTACCCAGGGACAGGCTAATGAAAAACTGTTTTTT
14	.	few	TRBV20-1	TRBJ2-3	CSAKDNRVPDTQYF	TGCAGTGCTAAAGATAACAGGGTCCCAGATACGCAGTATTTT
12	.	.	TRBV2	TRBJ2-4	CATGLAKNIQYF	TGTGCCACAGGGTTAGCCAAAAACATTCAGTACTTC
14	TRBD1	few	TRBV27	TRBJ1-5	CASSPTGGNQPQHF	TGTGCCAGCAGTCCTACAGGGGGCAATCAGCCCCAGCATTTT
17	TRBD2	few	TRBV20-1	TRBJ2-1	CSARGVASGTSYNEQFF	TGCAGTGCTAGGGGGGTGGCTAGCGGGACGTCCTACAATGAGCAGTTCTTC
15	.	.	TRBV3-1	TRBJ2-5	CASSQFEQVLRTQYF	TGTGCCAGCAGCCAATTCGAGCAGGTTTTACGGACCCAGTACTTC
16	TRBD1	few	TRBV4-1	TRBJ2-2	CASSPEIGGRTGELFF	TGCGCCAGCAGCCCCGAGATAGGGGGCAGGACCGGGGAGCTGTTTTTT
13	.	many	TRBV20-1	TRBJ1-2	CSASGRTNYGYTF	TGCAGTGCTAGTGGGAGGACTAACTATGGCTACACCTTC
15	TRBD2	.	TRBV7-2	TRBJ2-5	CASSLAGGEAETQYF	TGTGCCAGCAGCTTGGCGGGAGGGGAGGCAGAGACCCAGTACTTC
13	.	.	TRBV28	TRBJ2-5	CASTARPPREQYF	TGTGCCAGCACCGCAAGGCCCCCTCGGGAGCAGTACTTC
16	.	many	TRBV6-5	TRBJ2-6	CASSRRPNSGANVLTF	TGTGCCAGCAGTCGACGGCCCAACTCTGGGGCCAACGTCCTGACTTTC
14	TRBD1	.	TRBV6-2/TRBV6-3	TRBJ2-7	CASSNGQGMYEQYF	TGTGCCAGCAGTAATGGACAGGGGATGTACGAGCAGTACTTC
14	.	.	TRBV7-9	TRBJ1-5	CASSLNQGNQPQHF	TGTGCCAGCAGCTTAAACCAGGGCAATCAGCCCCAGCATTTT
11	.	many	TRBV29-1	TRBJ2-7	CSVRTVYEQYF	TGCAGCGTAAGGACAGTTTACGAGCAGTACTTC
17	.	few	TRBV28	TRBJ2-6	CASSPWAVYSGASVLTF	TGTGCCAGCAGCCCCTGGGCGGTTTACTCTGGGGCCAGCGTCCTGACTTTC
13	.	few	TRBV5-1	TRBJ1-1	CASSASGETEAFF	TGCGCCAGCAGCGCGAGTGGGGAGACTGAAGCTTTCTTT
13	.	many	TRBV18	TRBJ2-4	CASSPSGGNIQYF	TGTGCCAGCTCACCGTCCGGGGGAAACATTCAGTACTTC